The next 10 T cell receptor beta chains were all read from a single sample in a study of blood T cell repertoires in COVID-19 (dated by TCRdb to about 2020). The library was obtained by the immunoSEQ multiplex PCR assay. The source is immuneACCESS, and TCRdb retained only in-frame sequences with V and J called. Part of the clones is not carried over; for the studies checked, unresolved V genes explain less than half of this, and the remainder is unexplained. The sample table holds about 210,000 clones, of which 83% were seen once. The ten largest clones represent 2% to 3% of the sample. The sample comprised peripheral blood. The receptors here all came from a woman in her forties with active or convalescent COVID-19.

The chain recombines TRBV10-3 with TRBJ2-3, with D possibly being TRBD1 (6 bases). From germline, CDR1 is ENHRY and CDR2 SYGVKD. The CDR3 is made up of 13 amino acids. V shed 7 bases and J shed 2 bases, with 10 bases lying between them. The CDR3 DNA is TGTGCCATCACAGGACAGATCACAGATACGCAGTATTTT. Translating gives CAITGQITDTQYF.

In nucleotides, the CDR3 is TGTGCCACCAGCAGAGTCCTTGGCACCCACTACGAGCAGTACTTC. As protein: CATSRVLGTHYEQYF. The chain employs TRBV15 and TRBJ2-7; no firm D call. Germline V CDR1 and CDR2: LNHNV, YYDKDF (reference sequence). The CDR3 contains 15 residues. Trimming shortened V by 1 base and J by 3 bases, and 13 bases separated the two germline ends.

The V and J genes are TRBV5-6 and TRBJ2-7, with a weak D call TRBD2 (6 bases). Germline loops: CDR1 SGHDT, CDR2 YYEEEE. This CDR3 spans 15 amino acids. V was clipped by 0 bases and J by 2 bases, with 12 bases between them. The CDR3 DNA is TGTGCCAGCAGCTTGGCGGGGACTCCGCCCTACGAGCAGTACTTC. Translated, it gives CASSLAGTPPYEQYF. Full variable domain (outside the CDR3, taken from reference TRBV5-6 and TRBJ2-7): DAGVTQSPTHLIKTRGQQVTLRCSPKSGHDTVSWYQQALGQGPQFIFQYYEEEERQRGNFPDRFSGHQFPNYSSELNVNALLLGDSALYLCASSLAGTPPYEQYFGPGTRLTVT.

The chain uses TRBV7-9 and TRBJ2-5; 9 bases are a match to TRBD2. The CDR3 runs to 14 residues. Per the germline V gene, CDR1 is SEHNR and CDR2 is FQNEAQ (reference sequence). Trimming removed 1 base from V and 3 bases from J; junction bases left unmatched: 0. The CDR3 nucleotides read TGTGCCAGCAGCTTAGGACTAGCGGAAGAGACCCAGTACTTC. Translation: CASSLGLAEETQYF. The entire variable domain, with the rest obtained from reference TRBV7-9 and TRBJ2-5, is as follows: DTGVSQNPRHKITKRGQNVTFRCDPISEHNRLYWYRQTLGQGPEFLTYFQNEAQLEKSRLLSDRFSAERPKGSFSTLEIQRTEQGDSAMYLCASSLGLAEETQYFGPGTRLLVL.

This rearrangement joins TRBV11-2 to TRBJ2-1; 13 bases are shared with TRBD2. The ends lost 1 base at V and 15 bases at J; junction bases unmatched: 6. CDR3 length: 14 residues. Germline lookup yields CDR1 SGHAT and CDR2 FQNNGV. The CDR3 DNA reads TGTGCCAGCAGCTTAGCCGGACTAGCGGGAGTATGGTTCTTC. As protein: CASSLAGLAGVWFF.

The CDR3 region has the DNA TGTGCCAGCCGGGGACAGGGGGGATATGGCTACACCTTC. Translated: CASRGQGGYGYTF. The chain uses TRBV2 and TRBJ1-2, with 11 bases fitting TRBD1. The CDR3 contains 13 residues. With 8 bases clipped from V and 5 bases from J, the junction kept 4 bases outside the gene matches. Germline CDR1 and CDR2: SNHLY and FYNNEI.

In DNA form, the CDR3 reads TGCGCCAGCAGCCCAAACCCGGGACAGGGGGATGTTGGCGAGCAGTACTTC. Translating it yields CASSPNPGQGDVGEQYF. The rearrangement uses TRBV5-1 and TRBJ2-7, with 11 nucleotides matching TRBD1. The CDR3 covers 17 residues. Germline assignment: CDR1 SGHRS and CDR2 YFSETQ. V gave up 4 bases and J gave up 6 bases; unmatched junction bases: 15.

The chain employs TRBV4-3 and TRBJ1-2, with D perhaps matching TRBD1 (5 bases). Germline V lookup: CDR1 LGHNA, CDR2 YSLEER. Trimming cost V 1 base and J 7 bases, with 13 bases left between them. The CDR3 totals 14 residues. The CDR3 DNA is TGCGCCAGCAGCCAAGTTCAACAGGAGGGTGGCTACACCTTC. Encoded protein: CASSQVQQEGGYTF.

This clone was found once. The chain recombines TRBV5-1 with TRBJ2-2; TRBD2 might be the D (6 bases). V lost 1 base and J lost 6, with 13 bases in between. The CDR3 has 15 amino acids. Looked up from germline, CDR1 is SGHRS and CDR2 is YFSETQ. The CDR3 DNA follows: TGCGCCAGCAGCTTGACGGACTACGTATCCGGGGAGCTGTTTTTT. Translating gives CASSLTDYVSGELFF.

The chain has TRBV20-1 and TRBJ1-2; unclear D gene. In germline, CDR1 is DFQATT, CDR2 SNEGSKA (reference sequence). V shed 6 bases and J shed 5 bases, with 7 bases lying between them. The CDR3 is 10 amino acids. CDR3 bases: TGCAGTGCAGAGGCGTATGGCTACACCTTC. This encodes CSAEAYGYTF.